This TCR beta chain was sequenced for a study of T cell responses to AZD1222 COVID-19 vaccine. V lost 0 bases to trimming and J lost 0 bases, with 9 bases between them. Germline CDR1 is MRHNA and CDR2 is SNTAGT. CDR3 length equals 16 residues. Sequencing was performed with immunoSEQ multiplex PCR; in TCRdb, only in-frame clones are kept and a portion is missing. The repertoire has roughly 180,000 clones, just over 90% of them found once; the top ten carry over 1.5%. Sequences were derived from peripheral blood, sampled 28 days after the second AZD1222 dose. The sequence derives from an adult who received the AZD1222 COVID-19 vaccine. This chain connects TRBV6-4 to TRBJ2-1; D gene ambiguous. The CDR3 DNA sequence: TGTGCCAGCAGTGACTCGGGCTCCCTCTCCTACAATGAGCAGTTCTTC. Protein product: CASSDSGSLSYNEQFF.